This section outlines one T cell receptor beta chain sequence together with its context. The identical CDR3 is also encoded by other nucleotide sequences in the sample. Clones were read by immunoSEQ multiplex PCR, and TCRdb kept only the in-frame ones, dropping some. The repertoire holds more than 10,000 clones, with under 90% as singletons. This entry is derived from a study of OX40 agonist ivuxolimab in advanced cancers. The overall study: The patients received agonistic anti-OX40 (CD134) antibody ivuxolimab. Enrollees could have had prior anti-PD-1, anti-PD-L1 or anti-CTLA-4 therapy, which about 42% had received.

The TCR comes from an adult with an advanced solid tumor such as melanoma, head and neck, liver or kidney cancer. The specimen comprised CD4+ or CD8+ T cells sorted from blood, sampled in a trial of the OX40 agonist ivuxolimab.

CDR3: CASSLGGPGEVYNEQFF. As DNA, the CDR3 is TGTGCCAGCAGCTTGGGGGGTCCAGGGGAGGTCTACAATGAGCAGTTCTTC. The chain links TRBV5-6 to TRBJ2-1; D may match TRBD1 or TRBD2 (6 bases each). This CDR3 contains 17 residues. Germline V gene sequence: CDR1 SGHDT, CDR2 YYEEEE. Trimming removed 0 bases from V and 3 bases from J, with 16 bases in between. Filled out from reference TRBV5-6 and TRBJ2-1, the complete variable domain reads DAGVTQSPTHLIKTRGQQVTLRCSPKSGHDTVSWYQQALGQGPQFIFQYYEEEERQRGNFPDRFSGHQFPNYSSELNVNALLLGDSALYLCASSLGGPGEVYNEQFFGPGTRLTVL.